Described below is a single T cell receptor (beta chain) sequence and its context. This clone was seen only a few times. Its specific antigen is unknown. There are no base qualities to consult, and no much larger clone falls within one base. From each donor, a single peripheral blood sample of around 120 mL on average was drawn into heparinised tubes. Naive, central memory, regulatory and stem cell-like memory CD4+ T cells were sorted on a BD FACSAria II using a panel including CD45RO, CCR7, CD25, CD127, CD95 and CD27. Purity was above 98% for every sorted population. PBMCs were isolated immediately by Lymphoprep density gradient centrifugation and stained directly without culture. So that batch effects would be minimized, each experiment stained and sorted samples in pairs, pairing one healthy donor with one patient. CDR1 SGHRS and CDR2 YFSETQ were looked up in the germline V gene. The CDR3, cysteine through phenylalanine, is 14 amino acids long. This entry keeps only the CDR3 DNA: 42 bases, framed from base 1. Trimming takes 4 bases from V and 8 bases from J, and the germline ends sit 16 bases apart.

The sample is drawn from a study of beta chain features in type 1 diabetes (dated by TCRdb to about 2018). Looking at the study overall: Patients and healthy donors did not differ in mean age, gender distribution, total cell number or subset yield. A total of 100 million to 140 million sorted cells were examined across all samples, and the number of cells per subset was strongly correlated with RNA yield. The study compared the TCRB repertoires of sorted circulating CD4+ T cell subsets in recently diagnosed type 1 diabetes patients with those in matched healthy donors. Whereas all 30 or so donors provided naive and central memory subsets, regulatory and stem cell-like memory subsets were isolated from just 8 patients and roughly eight healthy donors.

All of the isolated RNA was reverse transcribed with the High Capacity cDNA Reverse Transcription Kit, so expressed TCRB transcripts were sequenced. Naive, central memory and regulatory T cell samples underwent deep immunoSEQ sequencing, averaging around 4 million total reads per sample. After sorted cells were lysed in RLT buffer, RNA was extracted with DNase-treated RNeasy Micro or Mini kits, with the choice depending on cell number. To prevent cross-contamination, each cell subset was processed individually, whereas patient and healthy donor samples were processed jointly. Using the immunoSEQ multiplex PCR, TCRB sequences were amplified from cDNA into 87-bp fragments spanning the CDR3 region. Sequencing of the amplicons was performed on the Illumina HiSeq platform. In the paper's pipeline: PCR bias was corrected computationally using synthetic template baselines, and reads within Hamming distance 2 were collapsed, with unmergeable singletons discarded. By aligning reads against IMGT, V, D and J genes, CDR3 length, and insertions or deletions at six rearrangement sites were assigned. Within each subset, clonotype counts were normalized to sorted cell number, and only after that were true diversity and Gini coefficients computed with the tcR R package. The overlap coefficient, calculated on TCRB nucleotide sequences, was used to quantify repertoire sharing. As a proxy for the pre-selection repertoire, out-of-frame TCRB sequences from naive cells were analyzed. The source is immuneACCESS, and TCRdb retained only in-frame sequences with V and J called. Part of the clones is not carried over; for the studies checked, unresolved V genes explain less than half of this, and the remainder is unexplained. Clonal size and the V and J genes are those of that table, whereas D and trimming came from the DNA. The sample table holds 860,000 or so clones, of which around a sixth were seen once. The ten largest account for 0.02% to 0.03% of the sample.

Study-wide findings and limitations: Patients with type 1 diabetes made fewer insertions and deleted more nucleotides at VDJ recombination sites, implying thymic rearrangement abnormalities. The naive, central memory and regulatory TCRB repertoires appeared to resemble one another more closely among patients than among healthy donors. Because cDNA was sequenced instead of genomic DNA, activated cells with high expression could be over-represented, although the groups did not differ in activation or CD3 levels. Type 1 diabetes patients showed a moderate but significant shortening of TCRB CDR3 length in all four CD4+ subsets. Because small numbers of individuals were included in the HLA sub-analyses, any influence of HLA type on TCRB rearrangement was left unresolved. Shorter templates might be favored by PCR, yet because patient and control samples were amplified and corrected together, any such skew would affect both groups equally.

What was sequenced was naive CD4+ T cells from blood. Reading the label with the study, this specimen's cell subset or site is: true naive CD4+ T cells. This sequence originates from a young woman in good health. This receptor chain uses TRBV5-1 and TRBJ2-1; the D gene identity is not certain. The CDR3 region reads CASSRGSADDEQFF. In nucleotides, the sequence is TGCGCCAGCAGCCGAGGCAGCGCGGATGATGAGCAGTTCTTC.